This T cell receptor beta chain was recovered during a study of CD8 T cells in Susac syndrome. This CDR3 has 8 amino acids. Per germline, CDR1 SQVTM and CDR2 ANQGSEA. Trimming pared 4 bases from V and 9 bases from J, leaving 1 base between. Random hexamers were used to reverse transcribe the RNA input (about 0.45 to 1 ug). Multiplex immunoSEQ PCR targeted 54 Vbeta and 13 Jbeta TCR beta segments. One entry per CDR3 protein results from TCRdb running MiXCR on the immunoSEQ multiplex PCR reads. This sample yields about 120,000 distinct CDR3 sequences, of which 90% to 95% are seen a single time; 0.095% to 0.1% belongs to the top ten.

This TCR derives from a human donor in good health. The V and J genes are TRBV29-1 and TRBJ2-1; D not certain. Sequenced sample: CD4+ T cells from PBMCs. This chain's CDR3 is CSVGEQFF. The CDR3 region has the DNA TGCAGCGTTGGTGAGCAGTTCTTC.